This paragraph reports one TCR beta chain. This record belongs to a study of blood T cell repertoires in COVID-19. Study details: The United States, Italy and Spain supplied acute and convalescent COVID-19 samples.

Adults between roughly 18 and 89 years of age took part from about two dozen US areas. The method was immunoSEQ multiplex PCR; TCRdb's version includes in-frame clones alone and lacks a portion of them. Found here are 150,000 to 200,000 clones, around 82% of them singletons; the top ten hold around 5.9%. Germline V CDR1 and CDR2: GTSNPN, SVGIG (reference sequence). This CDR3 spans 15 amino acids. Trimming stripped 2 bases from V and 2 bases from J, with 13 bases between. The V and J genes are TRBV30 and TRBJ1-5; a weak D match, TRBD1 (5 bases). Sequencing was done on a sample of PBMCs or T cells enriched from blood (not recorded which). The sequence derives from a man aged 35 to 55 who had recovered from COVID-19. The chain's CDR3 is CAWSHPQVGNQPQHF. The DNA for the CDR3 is TGTGCCTGGAGTCATCCACAGGTGGGCAATCAGCCCCAGCATTTT.